This TCR beta chain was identified during a study of CD8+CD57+ T cells in acquired aplastic anemia (dated by TCRdb to about 2018). A note on the overall study: On average, sorted CD4+ and CD8+ cells yielded around 3.5 ug of extracted DNA, with a range of about 0.17 to 27.4 ug. Mean read counts for healthy donor samples were about 10.8 million for CD4+ cells and 11.0 million for CD8+ cells. On the study overall, not on this receptor specifically: No significant difference in CD8+ Simpson's diversity was found between patients and healthy controls (P=0.060). Roughly 30 CD8+ CDR3 sequences were found to be shared between patients and controls, but these sequences appeared to be highly expressed in patients and within the immunodominant clones of the patients.

Including the terminal cysteine and phenylalanine, the CDR3 comprises 16 residues. The retained sequence is limited to the CDR3, 48 bases, with the frame set at the first base. Germline trimming: 9 bases from V, 2 bases from J; junction bases outside gene matches: 14. Via the germline V gene (reference sequence), CDR1 is LNHDA and CDR2 SQIVND. Genomic DNA served as template for TCR beta VDJ combination and CDR3 sequence profiling. TCR repertoire sequencing was run on an Illumina HiSeq 2000. Per the original workflow: TRBV/TRBJ rearrangement plots, CDR3 size and DJ length profiles, and Simpson's diversity index were used to assess repertoires. The most abundant DNA sequence in the deep sequencing data was taken as the immunodominant clone. CDR3 amino acid sequences were checked for sharing between subjects and were compared against published repertoires and the VDJdb database. TCRdb handled the public reads itself, with Q25 trimming in fastp and clone calling in MiXCR, and kept productive beta chains. Entries are consolidated by CDR3 protein sequence, retaining the most common genes and DNA. The V and J calls reflect TCRdb's pipeline rather than the authors' work. The sample table holds some 130,000 distinct CDR3 sequences, of which 48% were seen once. The ten largest clones represent about 2.3% of the sample.

Turning to this clonotype: Its target antigen remains unknown. Nothing much larger sits one base from this clone, and base qualities are not available.

TCR repertoires of sorted CD4+ and CD8+ blood T cells from severe aplastic anemia patients and healthy subjects were deep-sequenced in the study. Ficoll-Paque density gradient centrifugation was used to isolate peripheral blood mononuclear cells. CD4+ and CD8+ T cells were sorted by FACS or magnetic beads before DNA extraction. Recombination connected TRBV19 to TRBJ2-3; 7 of the junction bases match TRBD2. The sequence was collected from a human donor in good health, serving as a control. The specimen sequenced was sorted CD4+, CD8+, or CD8+CD57+ T cells (not recorded which) from PBMCs. The bases read TGTGCCAGCAGATATGGCGGGACTACCAACACAGATACGCAGTATTTT. The resulting protein is CASRYGGTTNTDTQYF.